This T cell receptor (beta chain) came from a study of neurological immune-mediated disorders. Study-wide findings and caveats: Because no CDR3 amino acid sequences were shared across subjects by expanded clones, private repertoires were suggested in all groups.

The CDR3 is made up of 16 amino acids. Germline V gene sequence: CDR1 MNHEY, CDR2 SVGEGT. Deletions cut 0 bases from V and 4 bases from J, with 12 bases between. TCRdb fed the 5' RACE reads into MiXCR, producing one record per CDR3 protein. Among tens of thousands of distinct CDR3 sequences listed, 10% were seen once. The sample holds many counts of this clonotype. Its specificity is not known. The material sequenced was PBMCs. V usage is TRBV6-2 or TRBV6-3 and J usage is TRBJ2-2; D not resolved. The clonotype was recovered from a man aged 65 to 85 with HTLV-1-associated myelopathy (HAM/TSP). DNA for the CDR3: TGTGCCAGCAGTTACTCAACTTGGAAAGGCACCGGGGAGCTGTTTTTT. It translates to CASSYSTWKGTGELFF.